This is a list of T cell receptor beta chains from one sample in a study of T cell changes during pregnancy in multiple sclerosis. Sequenced by immunoSEQ multiplex PCR; TCRdb stores in-frame clones only, minus some. Among some 40,000 clones, about 92% were seen once, and the ten largest hold around a quarter. This sample comprised CD8+ T cells from peripheral blood mononuclear cells, obtained before pregnancy. The receptors come from a female donor with multiple sclerosis, enrolled in a pregnancy study. CDR3s include the opening cysteine and the closing phenylalanine or tryptophan. Each record gives: clone size, J gene, V gene, D gene, CDR3 protein, CDR3 DNA. The D gene is left open where the match is weak. For some rows the clone size is stated as once, few or many, or as a class when expanded; others skip it.

NA | TRBJ2-1 | TRBV4-1 | TRBD2 | CASSPYSSGRDEQFF | TGCGCCAGCAGCCCGTACTCTAGCGGGAGGGATGAGCAGTTCTTC
NA | TRBJ2-5 | TRBV4-1 | TRBD1 | CASSRPGQKETQYF | TGCGCCAGCAGCCGACCGGGACAGAAAGAGACCCAGTACTTC
NA | TRBJ1-1 | TRBV7-9 | NA | CASSFQGHQNTEAFF | TGTGCCAGCAGCTTTCAAGGACACCAGAACACTGAAGCTTTCTTT
NA | TRBJ2-2 | TRBV5-1 | NA | CASSTETNTGELFF | TGCGCCAGCAGTACAGAGACGAACACCGGGGAGCTGTTTTTT
NA | TRBJ1-1 | TRBV9 | NA | CASSVEGSMNTEAFF | TGTGCCAGCAGCGTAGAGGGGTCCATGAACACTGAAGCTTTCTTT
NA | TRBJ1-2 | TRBV29-1 | TRBD1 | CSVGNFDRVAGYTF | TGCAGCGTTGGTAACTTTGACAGGGTGGCTGGCTACACCTTC
NA | TRBJ1-5 | TRBV7-3 | NA | CASSWTRNQPQHF | TGTGCCAGCAGCTGGACACGCAATCAGCCCCAGCATTTT
NA | TRBJ2-7 | TRBV5-1 | NA | CASSLAVRGRAPGVLTYEQYF | TGCGCCAGCAGCTTGGCCGTCCGGGGTCGGGCCCCTGGCGTACTTACCTACGAGCAGTACTTC
NA | TRBJ2-3 | TRBV9 | NA | CASSATGSIDTQYF | TGTGCCAGCAGCGCAACAGGGAGCATAGATACGCAGTATTTT
NA | TRBJ1-1 | TRBV7-7 | TRBD1 | CATGTGPEAFF | TGTGCCACCGGGACAGGGCCTGAAGCTTTCTTT
NA | TRBJ2-3 | TRBV27 | TRBD1 | CASKQVIDGTGSTDTQYF | TGTGCCAGCAAGCAAGTAATAGACGGGACAGGGAGCACAGATACGCAGTATTTT
NA | TRBJ2-1 | TRBV5-1 | TRBD1 | CASTSPGQGSRSLGEQFF | TGCGCCAGCACCTCTCCGGGACAGGGTTCCAGGTCTCTCGGTGAGCAGTTCTTC
NA | TRBJ1-1 | TRBV5-1 | TRBD1 | CASSFRPGQPNTEAFF | TGCGCCAGCAGCTTCAGACCGGGACAGCCGAACACTGAAGCTTTCTTT
NA | TRBJ2-7 | TRBV6-6 | TRBD1 | CASSTGTGEYEQYF | TGTGCCAGCAGCACCGGGACAGGGGAATACGAGCAGTACTTC
once | TRBJ1-2 | TRBV5-8 | NA | CASRSTRYGYTF | TGTGCCAGCAGGTCTACTCGGTATGGCTACACCTTC
NA | TRBJ1-1 | TRBV5-5 | TRBD1 | CASSSTLWTGVNTEAFF | TGTGCCAGCAGCTCCACCCTCTGGACAGGAGTGAACACTGAAGCTTTCTTT
NA | TRBJ2-7 | TRBV16 | TRBD2 | CASSAPGLGPEQYF | TGTGCCAGCAGCGCGCCGGGACTAGGGCCCGAGCAGTACTTC
NA | TRBJ2-1 | TRBV27 | TRBD2 | CASSRTSGSYNEQFF | TGTGCCAGCAGTAGGACTAGCGGATCCTACAATGAGCAGTTCTTC
NA | TRBJ2-1 | TRBV27 | NA | CASSDGSSYNEQFF | TGTGCCAGCTCGGACGGGAGCTCCTACAATGAGCAGTTCTTC
few | TRBJ2-1 | TRBV27 | TRBD2 | CASSPTSGRGNEQFF | TGTGCCAGCAGTCCTACTAGCGGGAGGGGGAATGAGCAGTTCTTC
NA | TRBJ2-2 | TRBV7-9 | TRBD2 | CASTQTSGGPAGELFF | TGTGCCAGCACCCAGACGTCGGGAGGGCCTGCCGGGGAGCTGTTTTTT
NA | TRBJ1-4 | TRBV7-9 | TRBD1 | CASSLPSGGDEKLFF | TGTGCCAGCAGCCTACCATCAGGGGGCGATGAAAAACTGTTTTTT
NA | TRBJ2-5 | TRBV13 | NA | CASSLLEAQETQYF | TGTGCCAGCAGCTTACTGGAGGCCCAAGAGACCCAGTACTTC
NA | TRBJ2-7 | TRBV5-1 | NA | CASSRGLAEYSYEQYF | TGCGCCAGCAGCCGGGGGCTAGCGGAATACTCCTACGAGCAGTACTTC
NA | TRBJ1-2 | TRBV6-1 | NA | CASSDRFNYGYTF | TGTGCCAGCAGTGACAGGTTTAACTATGGCTACACCTTC
once | TRBJ2-7 | TRBV7-7 | TRBD1 | CASSFSTGNEQYF | TGTGCCAGCAGCTTTTCGACAGGGAACGAGCAGTACTTC
NA | TRBJ2-7 | TRBV2 | TRBD1 | CASYTIGTALYEQYF | TGTGCCAGCTATACCATCGGGACAGCTCTATACGAGCAGTACTTC
NA | TRBJ2-1 | TRBV7-8 | TRBD2 | CASSLAGTSGNEQFF | TGTGCCAGCAGCTTAGCGGGGACTAGCGGGAATGAGCAGTTCTTC
once | TRBJ2-7 | TRBV27 | NA | CASGPLYEQYF | TGTGCCAGCGGCCCATTATACGAGCAGTACTTC
NA | TRBJ2-5 | TRBV27 | TRBD2 | CASSRAGSHETQYF | TGTGCCAGCAGTAGAGCGGGGAGCCACGAGACCCAGTACTTC
NA | TRBJ2-5 | TRBV19 | TRBD2 | CASRGSGSRETQYF | TGTGCCAGTAGGGGTAGCGGGAGTAGGGAGACCCAGTACTTC
NA | TRBJ2-2 | TRBV6-6 | TRBD2 | CASSYSISGGPGELFF | TGTGCCAGCAGTTACTCGATCTCGGGGGGACCCGGGGAGCTGTTTTTT
NA | TRBJ1-1 | TRBV9 | TRBD1 | CASSVGVRDREGNTEAFF | TGTGCCAGCAGCGTAGGTGTCCGGGACAGGGAAGGGAACACTGAAGCTTTCTTT
NA | TRBJ2-1 | TRBV6-4 | TRBD2 | CASSETSGSMSEQFF | TGTGCCAGCAGTGAAACTAGCGGGAGCATGTCTGAGCAGTTCTTC
once | TRBJ1-2 | TRBV30 | TRBD1 | CAWSPGQGAYGYTF | TGTGCCTGGAGTCCAGGACAGGGGGCCTATGGCTACACCTTC
NA | TRBJ2-2 | TRBV9 | TRBD1 | CASSVKLTGKSTGELFF | TGTGCCAGCAGCGTCAAACTGACAGGGAAGAGCACCGGGGAGCTGTTTTTT
NA | TRBJ1-6 | TRBV9 | NA | CASSAGQYNSPLHF | TGTGCCAGCAGCGCGGGACAATATAATTCACCCCTCCACTTT
NA | TRBJ1-2 | TRBV5-4 | TRBD1 | CASGVRQGEGANYGYTF | TGTGCCAGCGGGGTTAGACAGGGGGAAGGGGCTAACTATGGCTACACCTTC
few | TRBJ1-1 | TRBV30 | NA | CAWSVGGGGTEAFF | TGTGCCTGGAGTGTCGGGGGTGGTGGCACTGAAGCTTTCTTT
NA | TRBJ1-4 | TRBV28 | TRBD1 | CASSRRGQGSEKLFF | TGTGCCAGCAGCCGCCGAGGACAGGGAAGTGAAAAACTGTTTTTT
once | TRBJ1-1 | TRBV7-9 | TRBD1 | CASSFRGPGEAFF | TGTGCCAGCAGCTTCAGGGGGCCGGGTGAAGCTTTCTTT
NA | TRBJ1-1 | TRBV2 | NA | CASIQVNTEAFF | TGTGCCAGCATACAGGTGAACACTGAAGCTTTCTTT
few | TRBJ1-1 | TRBV7-9 | NA | CASSLRQGLEAFF | TGTGCCAGCAGCTTAAGGCAGGGGCTTGAAGCTTTCTTT
few | TRBJ1-2 | TRBV7-9 | NA | CASSPPGGSNYGYTF | TGTGCCAGCAGCCCCCCCGGCGGGTCTAACTATGGCTACACCTTC
few | TRBJ1-1 | TRBV5-5 | NA | CASSLSVNTEAFF | TGTGCCAGCAGCTTGTCAGTGAACACTGAAGCTTTCTTT
NA | TRBJ2-7 | TRBV6-5 | NA | CASSYSLREQYF | TGTGCCAGCAGTTACTCTTTGCGTGAGCAGTACTTC
once | TRBJ1-2 | TRBV6-6 | TRBD1 | CASRHFGTGYGYTF | TGTGCCAGCAGGCACTTCGGGACAGGGTACGGCTACACCTTC
NA | TRBJ1-1 | TRBV7-3 | NA | CASSPRGFLEAFF | TGTGCCAGCAGCCCCCGCGGGTTCCTTGAAGCTTTCTTT
NA | TRBJ2-1 | TRBV27 | TRBD2 | CASSTSDNEQFF | TGTGCCAGCAGCACTAGCGACAATGAGCAGTTCTTC
NA | TRBJ2-2 | TRBV5-6 | NA | CASSPVGFANTGELFF | TGTGCCAGCAGCCCAGTCGGGTTCGCGAACACCGGGGAGCTGTTTTTT
NA | TRBJ1-2 | TRBV27 | NA | CASSLSAGAYGYTF | TGTGCCAGCAGTTTATCGGCAGGGGCCTATGGCTACACCTTC
NA | TRBJ2-3 | TRBV27 | TRBD1 | CASSPPGQGAEDTQYF | TGTGCCAGCAGTCCACCGGGACAGGGGGCTGAGGATACGCAGTATTTT
few | TRBJ1-3 | TRBV15 | NA | CATSGHSGNTIYF | TGTGCCACCAGCGGCCACTCTGGAAACACCATATATTTT
NA | TRBJ2-7 | TRBV29-1 | NA | CSVEGNRAGNYEQYF | TGCAGCGTTGAAGGAAACCGGGCAGGGAACTACGAGCAGTACTTC
NA | TRBJ2-4 | TRBV9 | NA | CASNEGSAKNIQYF | TGTGCCAGCAACGAGGGATCGGCCAAAAACATTCAGTACTTC
NA | TRBJ1-1 | TRBV7-9 | TRBD1 | CASSRQGSEAFF | TGTGCCAGCAGCCGACAGGGGTCTGAAGCTTTCTTT
NA | TRBJ1-1 | TRBV28 | NA | CASSLRLPPTEAFF | TGTGCCAGCAGTTTACGACTACCTCCGACGGAAGCTTTCTTT